This T cell receptor (beta chain) came from a study of patients and donors after allogeneic stem cell transplantation (dated by TCRdb to about 2020). For CDR1 and CDR2, the germline V gene lists SGHDT and YYEEEE. Inclusive of the bounding cysteine and phenylalanine, the CDR3 is 12 residues long. The sequence is cut down to CDR3 DNA, 36 bases in frame from base 1. The protocol used for the library was RT-PCR. Sequencing relied on a NextSeq 550. TCRdb trimmed the raw reads at Q25, called clones with MiXCR and kept productive beta chains. Under each unique CDR3 protein, matching rows form one entry showing the most common genes and DNA. For this sample there are about 230,000 distinct CDR3 sequences; about 14% appear just once. The ten most abundant clones make up roughly 10% of the sample. With regard to this clonotype: The specificity of this receptor is unknown. An end of the junction does not agree with germline; a read error may underlie this.

This TCR came from a human donor who was either an allogeneic HSCT recipient or a stem cell or donor lymphocyte infusion donor (not recorded which). It is not recorded whose cells these are; they may come from a transplant donor. Sequenced: blood, either unsorted or a sorted T cell fraction (not recorded which). Recombination connected TRBV5-6 to TRBJ1-1; confidence is insufficient to name the D gene. The nucleotide sequence is given as TGTGCCAGCAGCCTAACGCCCGCTGATGCTTTCTTT. Translated, this is CASSLTPADAFF.